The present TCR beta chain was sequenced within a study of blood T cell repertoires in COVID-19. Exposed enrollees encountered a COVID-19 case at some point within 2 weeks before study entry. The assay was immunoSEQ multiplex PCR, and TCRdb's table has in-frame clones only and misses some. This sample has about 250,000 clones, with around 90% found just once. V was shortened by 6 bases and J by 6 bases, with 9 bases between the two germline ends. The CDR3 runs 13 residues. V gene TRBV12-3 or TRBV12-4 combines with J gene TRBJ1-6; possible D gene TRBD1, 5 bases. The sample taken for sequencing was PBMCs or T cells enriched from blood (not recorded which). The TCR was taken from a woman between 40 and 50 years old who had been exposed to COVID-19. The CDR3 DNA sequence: TGTGCCAGCAGGACAGAGACTAATTCACCCCTCCACTTT. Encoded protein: CASRTETNSPLHF.